This paragraph reports one TCR beta chain. Its antigen remains undetermined. From cysteine to phenylalanine, the CDR3 is 15 amino acids long. No DNA appears here. CDR1 and CDR2 are drawn from the germline V gene: SGHRS, YFSETQ. Instrument used: Illumina HiSeq 2000. The TCR beta cDNA libraries were made using 5'RACE template switching, a step that added both a universal primer site and unique molecular identifiers. cDNA synthesis was primed from the TCR beta constant segment and was followed by two successive PCR amplification steps. The authors processed their data as follows. Reads were demultiplexed and grouped by UMI with MIGEC, and clonotypes were assembled and quantified with MiTCR. To exclude erroneous sequences, any TCR cDNA sequence not supported by at least two reads was discarded. Downstream repertoire analysis used the tcR package, and clonotypes were matched across fractions by CDR3 nucleotide sequence plus V segment. Antigen specificity was annotated against VDJdb with VDJmatch, allowing one amino acid substitution in CDR3. One entry per CDR3 protein sequence results from the TCRdb reprocessing of the reads, with DNA left out. TCRdb, rather than the study authors, made the V and J calls. The table for this sample lists hundreds of thousands of distinct CDR3 sequences. Approximately 4% of the sample lies in the top ten.

This record comes from a study of T cells expressing NK-cell markers (TCRdb year 2020). For the wider study: Three sorted T-cell subsets (CD3+CD56+NKG2C+, CD3+CD56+NKG2C- and CD3+CD56-NKG2C+) from eight donors had their TCR beta-chain repertoires profiled. Of the eight sequenced donors, seven were found to be HCMV-seropositive and one was found to be HCMV-seronegative. The eight sequenced donors were randomly selected healthy volunteers, three men and five women. Sequencing of the libraries produced 2 x 150 bp reads on Illumina HiSeq 2000/2500, MiSeq or NextSeq.

Overall results and qualifications from the work: Whether the expanded NKG2C-expressing T cell clones were specific for HCMV antigens was left unclear. Those dominant clonotypes were again the most abundant among CD3+CD56-NKG2C+ cells in a handful of donors, at about 25-60.1%. In more than 5 donors, the dominant CD3+CD56+NKG2C+ clonotypes ranked among the top 10 CD8+ clonotypes, making up roughly 1.0-7.5% of CD8+ T cells.

To determine HCMV serostatus, a commercial ELISA kit was used to detect HCMV-specific IgG in serum. Peripheral blood mononuclear cells were isolated from blood by Ficoll density gradient centrifugation. The receptor was derived from a man aged 18 to 29 in good health. Donor details come from another sample of the same person, matched by shared clones. The specimen sequenced was blood T cells: a sorted CD56 or NKG2C T cell subset, CD4+ or CD8+ T cells, or bulk PBMC T cells (not recorded which). The V gene is TRBV5-1 and the J gene is TRBJ2-3; TCRdb picks TRBD1, but there is no DNA to check that call. For the CDR3, the sequence is CASSTGQGVLDTQYF.